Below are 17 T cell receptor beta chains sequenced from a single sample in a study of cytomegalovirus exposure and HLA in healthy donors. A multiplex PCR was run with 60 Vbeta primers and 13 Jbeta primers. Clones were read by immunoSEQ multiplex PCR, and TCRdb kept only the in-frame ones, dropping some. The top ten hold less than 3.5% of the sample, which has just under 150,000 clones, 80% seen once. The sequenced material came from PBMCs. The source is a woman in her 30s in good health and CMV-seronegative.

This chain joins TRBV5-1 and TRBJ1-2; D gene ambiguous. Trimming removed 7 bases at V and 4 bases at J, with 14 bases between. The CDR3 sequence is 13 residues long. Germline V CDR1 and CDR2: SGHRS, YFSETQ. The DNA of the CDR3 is TGCGCCAGCCGTAGACACGACACCTATGGCTACACCTTC. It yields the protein CASRRHDTYGYTF.

The chain's CDR3 is CASRPDRATYGYTF. CDR3 sequence (DNA): TGTGCCAGCAGGCCGGACAGGGCCACCTATGGCTACACCTTC. The chain joins TRBV6-4 to TRBJ1-2, with 8 bases aligning to TRBD1. Germline V CDR1 and CDR2: MRHNA, SNTAGT. V gave up 6 bases and J gave up 4 bases; unmatched junction bases: 7. The CDR3 spans 14 residues.

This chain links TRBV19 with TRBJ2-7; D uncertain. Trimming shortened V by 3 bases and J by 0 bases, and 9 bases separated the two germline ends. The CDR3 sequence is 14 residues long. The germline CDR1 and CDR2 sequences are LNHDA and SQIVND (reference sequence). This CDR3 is CASSIQASSYEQYF. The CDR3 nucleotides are TGTGCCAGTAGTATCCAGGCCAGCTCCTACGAGCAGTACTTC.

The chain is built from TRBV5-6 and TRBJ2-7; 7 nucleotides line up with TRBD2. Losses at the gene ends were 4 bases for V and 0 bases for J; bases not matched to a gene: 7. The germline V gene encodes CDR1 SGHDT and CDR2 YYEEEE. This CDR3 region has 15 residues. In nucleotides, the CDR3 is TGTGCCAGCAGCCGGGACTACCGAAACTCCTACGAGCAGTACTTC. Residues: CASSRDYRNSYEQYF.

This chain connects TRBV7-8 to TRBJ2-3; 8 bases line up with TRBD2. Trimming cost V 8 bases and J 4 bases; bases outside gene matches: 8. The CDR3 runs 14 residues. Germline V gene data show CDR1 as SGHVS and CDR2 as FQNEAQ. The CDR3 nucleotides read TGTGCCAGCGGGTCGGGGGGGCGCCCAGATACGCAGTATTTT. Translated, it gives CASGSGGRPDTQYF.

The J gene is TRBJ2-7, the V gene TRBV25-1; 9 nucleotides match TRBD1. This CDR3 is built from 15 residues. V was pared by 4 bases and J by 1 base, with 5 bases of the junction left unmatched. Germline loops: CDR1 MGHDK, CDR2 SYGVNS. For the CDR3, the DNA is TGTGCCAGCAGTGCGTCCGGGACAGGGTCCTACGAGCAGTACTTC. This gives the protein CASSASGTGSYEQYF.

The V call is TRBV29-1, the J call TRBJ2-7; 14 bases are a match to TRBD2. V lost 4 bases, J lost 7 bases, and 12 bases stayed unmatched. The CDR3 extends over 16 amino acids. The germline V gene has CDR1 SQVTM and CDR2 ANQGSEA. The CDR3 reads CSVGGLAGAPSREQYF. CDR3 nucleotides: TGCAGCGTTGGGGGACTAGCGGGAGCTCCTTCGAGAGAGCAGTACTTC.

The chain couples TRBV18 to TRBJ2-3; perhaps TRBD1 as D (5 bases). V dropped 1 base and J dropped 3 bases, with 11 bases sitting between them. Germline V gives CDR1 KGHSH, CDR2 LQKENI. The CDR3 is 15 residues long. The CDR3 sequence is CASSPQGLGTDTQYF. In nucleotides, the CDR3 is TGTGCCAGCTCACCACAGGGGTTAGGGACAGATACGCAGTATTTT.

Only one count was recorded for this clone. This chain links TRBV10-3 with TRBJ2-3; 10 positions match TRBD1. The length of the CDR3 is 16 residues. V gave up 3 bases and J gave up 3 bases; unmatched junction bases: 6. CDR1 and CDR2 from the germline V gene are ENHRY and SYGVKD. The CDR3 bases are TGTGCCATCAGTGAACCCGACAGGGGGCGTACAGATACGCAGTATTTT. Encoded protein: CAISEPDRGRTDTQYF.

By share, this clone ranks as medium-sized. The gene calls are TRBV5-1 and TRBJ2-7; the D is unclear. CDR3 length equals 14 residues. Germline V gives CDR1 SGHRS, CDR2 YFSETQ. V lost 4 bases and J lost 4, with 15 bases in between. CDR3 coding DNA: TGCGCCAGCAGCCGCGACGAGGCCCCTTACGAGCAGTACTTC. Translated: CASSRDEAPYEQYF.

CDR3 DNA: TGCAGCGTTGCCTCGGGACAGGGCTACTATGGCTACACCTTC. It encodes CSVASGQGYYGYTF. This rearrangement joins TRBV29-1 to TRBJ1-2, with 9 nucleotides matching TRBD1. Germline V lookup: CDR1 SQVTM, CDR2 ANQGSEA. This CDR3 spans 14 amino acids. Trimming at V came to 4 bases and at J to 3 bases, leaving 6 bases not matched to a gene.

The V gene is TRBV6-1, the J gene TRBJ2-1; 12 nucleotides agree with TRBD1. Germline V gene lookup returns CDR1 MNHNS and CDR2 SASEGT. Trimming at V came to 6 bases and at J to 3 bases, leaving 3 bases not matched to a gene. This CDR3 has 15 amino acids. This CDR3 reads CASRGTGGNYNEQFF. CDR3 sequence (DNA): TGTGCCAGCAGAGGGACAGGGGGCAACTACAATGAGCAGTTCTTC.

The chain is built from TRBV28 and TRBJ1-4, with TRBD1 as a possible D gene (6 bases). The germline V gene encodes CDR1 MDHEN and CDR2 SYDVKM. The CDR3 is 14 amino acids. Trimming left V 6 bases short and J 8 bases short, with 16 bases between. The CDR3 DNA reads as TGTGCCAGCAGACCGACAGGTCAGGGGGAAAAACTGTTTTTT. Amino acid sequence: CASRPTGQGEKLFF.

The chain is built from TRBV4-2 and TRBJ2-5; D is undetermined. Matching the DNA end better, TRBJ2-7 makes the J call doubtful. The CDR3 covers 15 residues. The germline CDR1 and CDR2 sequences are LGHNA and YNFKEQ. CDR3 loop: CASSQEAGSSYEQYF. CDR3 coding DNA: TGTGCCAGCAGCCAAGAGGCAGGATCGTCCTACGAGCAGTACTTC.

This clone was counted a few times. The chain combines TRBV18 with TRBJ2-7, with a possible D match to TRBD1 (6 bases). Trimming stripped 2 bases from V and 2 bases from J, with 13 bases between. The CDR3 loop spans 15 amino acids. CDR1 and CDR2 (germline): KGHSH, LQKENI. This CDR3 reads CASSPVPGATYEQYF. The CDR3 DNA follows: TGTGCCAGCTCACCAGTGCCAGGGGCTACCTACGAGCAGTACTTC.

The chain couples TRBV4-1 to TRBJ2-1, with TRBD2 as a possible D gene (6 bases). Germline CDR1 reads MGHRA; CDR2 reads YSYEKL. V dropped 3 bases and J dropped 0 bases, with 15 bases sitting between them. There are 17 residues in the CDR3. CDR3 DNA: TGCGCCAGCAGCCAGGAGGGCCGGGGGAGCTCCTACAATGAGCAGTTCTTC. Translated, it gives CASSQEGRGSSYNEQFF.

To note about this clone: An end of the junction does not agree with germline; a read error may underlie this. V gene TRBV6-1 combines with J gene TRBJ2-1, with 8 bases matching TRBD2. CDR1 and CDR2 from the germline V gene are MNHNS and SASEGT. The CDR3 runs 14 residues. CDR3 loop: CASREAGEVNEQFF. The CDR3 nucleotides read TGTGCCAGCAGAGAAGCGGGAGAGGTCAATGAGCAGTTCTTC.